Included here is one T cell receptor (beta chain) sequence, with context. Several immunoSEQ 96-well plates shared each subset's DNA, each plate a replicate. Only in-frame clones appear in the TCRdb table, and some are missing; sequencing was by immunoSEQ multiplex PCR. The sample has fewer than 650,000 clones, around 78% seen once. Trimming removed 1 base from V and 4 bases from J, with 11 bases in between. The CDR3 totals 15 residues. Germline loops: CDR1 LNHNV, CDR2 YYDKDF (reference sequence). The source of the sample is a study of shared clonotypes between healthy human individuals. Study-wide context: Aged between 18 and 49, the donors were two women and a few men.

Nashville, Tennessee was home to all donors, each a Caucasian adult. For genomic DNA, unsorted samples relied on 85 million to 100 million PBMCs. The genes are TRBV15 and TRBJ1-5; D is perhaps TRBD1 (5 bases). What was sequenced was PBMCs. The sequence derives from a woman between 40 and 50 years old in good health. Some clones in this sample may be carry-over from other donors' samples. CDR3 coding DNA: TGTGCCACCAGCAGAGGTGGGGGGGAGAATCAGCCCCAGCATTTT. Its translation: CATSRGGGENQPQHF.